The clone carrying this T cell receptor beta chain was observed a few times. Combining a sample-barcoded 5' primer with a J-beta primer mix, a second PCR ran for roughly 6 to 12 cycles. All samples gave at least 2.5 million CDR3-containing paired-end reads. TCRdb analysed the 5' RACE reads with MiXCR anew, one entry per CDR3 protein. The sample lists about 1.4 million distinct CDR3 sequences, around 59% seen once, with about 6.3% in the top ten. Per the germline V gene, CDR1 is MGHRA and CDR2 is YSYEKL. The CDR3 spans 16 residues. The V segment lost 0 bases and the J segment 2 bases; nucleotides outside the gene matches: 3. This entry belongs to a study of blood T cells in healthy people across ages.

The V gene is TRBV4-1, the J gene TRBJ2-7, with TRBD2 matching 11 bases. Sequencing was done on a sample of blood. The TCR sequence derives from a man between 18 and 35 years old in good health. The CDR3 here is CASSQERLAGTYEQYF. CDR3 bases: TGCGCCAGCAGCCAAGAGAGACTAGCGGGAACCTACGAGCAGTACTTC.